This T cell receptor beta chain derives from a study of neoadjuvant anti-PD-1 for oral cavity cancer (dated by TCRdb to 2020 to 2022). About the full investigation: Three to four biweekly doses of nivolumab at 3 mg/kg were mostly administered to patients before curative-intent surgical resection. For patients who did not progress, a fourth nivolumab dose was given around day 43, followed by definitive surgical resection on days 50-56. Patients with complete response, partial response or stable disease by RECIST 1.1 were defined as responders, whereas patients with progression were defined as non-responders. There were more than 10 patients in the parent correlative cohort, and the response rate was around 30%.

The CDR3 has 11 amino acids, counting the end cysteine and phenylalanine. The DNA shown is the 33-base CDR3, in frame from base 1. The germline V gene encodes CDR1 MDHEN and CDR2 SYDVKM. V sheds 6 bases and J sheds 10 bases, leaving 10 bases between their ends. The full study reports these points: Higher pretreatment blood Treg/Th17 ratios correlated with higher pretreatment blood TCRbeta clonality and lower post-treatment tumor TCRbeta clonality. After neoadjuvant nivolumab, T cell clonality (Gini index) in PBMCs was significantly higher in non-responders than in responders. Only a few patients per response group were included in the TCR analyses, and larger cohorts for validation were called for by the authors.

The meaning of the sample's time point label: after neoadjuvant nivolumab, at surgical resection. Patients had been newly diagnosed with stage II-IVA oral cavity squamous cell carcinoma, and no prior systemic or radiation treatment had been given to the patients. The cohort was made up of patients with locally advanced, HPV-negative oral cavity squamous cell carcinoma. No culture maintenance or expansion was done, as the peripheral blood mononuclear cells went straight to analysis. The samples were obtained from a longitudinal correlative study of a single-arm phase II trial testing neoadjuvant nivolumab in oral cavity squamous cell carcinoma. Genomic DNA-based TCRbeta sequencing was performed on subject-matched pre- and post-treatment PBMCs and tumors from three responders and three non-responders. Peripheral blood mononuclear cells were collected before nivolumab treatment and again after treatment, at the time of surgery. The Maxwell RSC DNA from Cells kit was used to extract genomic DNA from PBMCs.

Details on this clone: Its target antigen remains unknown. Base-call qualities are not available, and no considerably larger clone is one nucleotide away.

For deep sequencing, PBMC libraries mostly used roughly 470 ng of input genomic DNA, with six replicates for each sample. TCRbeta libraries were prepared with the immunoSEQ hsTCRbeta kit according to the manufacturer's instructions. The finished libraries were brought together in one pool at approximately 3 nM, which was then read using an Illumina NovaSeq 6000 S4 flow cell. Processing in the source paper ran as follows. Raw data preprocessing and quality control were performed with the immunoSEQ Analyzer. The analysis was limited to productive rearrangements, and each clonotype was defined by a unique CDR3 amino acid sequence. Repertoire clonality was estimated as the Gini-Simpson index, which was computed with the R package tcR. Student's t test was used to compare Gini indices, while Pearson correlation assessed associations with tumor size change. The source is immuneACCESS, and TCRdb retained only in-frame sequences with V and J called. Part of the clones is not carried over; for the studies checked, unresolved V genes explain less than half of this, and the remainder is unexplained. The DNA was the basis for D and trimming; V, J and clone size are from that table. Across this sample there are 65,000 to 70,000 clones, with roughly nine tenths seen only once. 2.5% to 3% of the sample comes from the top ten.

The sequence came from a person aged 35-79 years with oral cavity squamous cell carcinoma. The sequence joins TRBV28 to TRBJ2-1; no D gene can be assigned with confidence. The sequencing here drew on PBMCs, taken after nivolumab (anti-PD-1) treatment. The nucleotide sequence reads as follows: TGTGCCAGCAGAGGAGTAAGGGAGCAGTTCTTC. Translated, this gives CASRGVREQFF.